This is a list of T cell receptor beta chains from one sample in a study of monozygotic twins with inflammatory bowel disease. TCRdb re-called the 5' RACE reads and catalogs CDR3 proteins one per entry, DNA excluded. This listing includes fewer than 450,000 distinct CDR3 sequences. Source material: blood. The receptors originated from a human donor with ulcerative colitis or Crohn's disease, or a healthy co-twin of an affected twin (not recorded which). Each CDR3 is given with its conserved first and last residue.

V	J	CDR3
TRBV12-3/TRBV12-4	TRBJ1-2	CASSYADISNYGYTF
TRBV30	TRBJ2-1	CAWSVGGDSYNEQFF
TRBV10-3	TRBJ2-5	CATTGQGSETQYF
TRBV6-1	TRBJ2-1	CASSPRPGTTNEQFF
TRBV29-1	TRBJ2-6	CSVPTGIGANVLTF
TRBV5-1	TRBJ2-1	CASSLGPSPGNEQFF
TRBV5-5	TRBJ2-3	CASSLGGRDTDTQYF
TRBV12-3/TRBV12-4	TRBJ1-1	CASSYGGRQTEAFF
TRBV18	TRBJ1-5	CASSLATGVNQPQHF
TRBV28	TRBJ1-3	CATIVGGAGGNTIYF
TRBV2	TRBJ1-5	CASSEGVSNQPQHF
TRBV10-3	TRBJ2-3	CAISEGLAGSTDTQYF
TRBV25-1	TRBJ1-3	CASSELGRLGGNTIYF
TRBV28	TRBJ2-6	CASRVFGANVLTF
TRBV7-2	TRBJ2-6	CASSLVHSGANVLTF
TRBV7-2	TRBJ2-3	CASSFSSMPLTDTQYF